This T cell receptor beta chain was observed in a study of cytomegalovirus exposure and HLA in healthy donors. Findings of the study overall: A highly shared variant cluster was judged a likely technical artifact. A further, later analysis showed that HLA-associated TCR beta chains (compared with equally common others) were more clonally expanded. A later look showed TCR association rates differing by HLA locus, highest for DRB1 and lowest for HLA-C. TCR beta V- and J-gene trimming, according to a later analysis, was linked to a missense DCLRE1C variant.

To note about this clone: Its antigen is undetermined. At one of its ends the junction is not consistent with the germline gene, which may arise from a read error.

Amplification used 60 Vbeta primers and 13 Jbeta primers. The table came from immunoSEQ multiplex PCR; TCRdb's copy has only in-frame clones and leaves some out. Of 150,000 to 200,000 clones listed, about 77% are singletons. CDR1 and CDR2 from the germline V gene are SEHNR and FQNEAQ (reference sequence). CDR3 size: 15 residues. Sequencing was done on a sample of PBMCs. The source of this sequence is a woman younger than 45 in good health and CMV-seropositive. The chain uses TRBV7-9 and TRBJ2-7; TRBD1 matches 7 bases. The CDR3 sequence: CSSSFSTGTVHEQYF. The CDR3 nucleotides read TGTTCCAGCAGCTTCTCTACCGGGACAGTCCACGAGCAGTACTTC.